This T cell receptor beta chain came from a study of CD8+ T cells in alopecia areata. CDR1 is GTSNPN, CDR2 SVGIG, per germline (reference sequence). The J segment lost 3 bases and the V segment lost 2 bases, leaving 14 bases of the junction unmatched. This CDR3 spans 18 amino acids. The sequencing template was cDNA reverse transcribed from extracted RNA. Clones were sequenced by immunoSEQ multiplex PCR, and TCRdb holds only the in-frame ones, with some missing. The table lists about 130,000 clones, 45% to 60% of them singletons, with 4.5% to 5.5% in the top ten. Sequenced here: CD4+ T cells sorted from blood, sampled at week 0. V gene TRBV30 combines with J gene TRBJ2-3, with 10 positions matching TRBD1. The receptor was isolated from a human donor with alopecia areata. The CDR3 loop reads CAWSLNGMGQGLTDTQYF. DNA for the CDR3: TGTGCCTGGAGTCTCAACGGGATGGGACAGGGGTTGACAGATACGCAGTATTTT.